This is a list of T cell receptor beta chains from one sample in a study of T-cell memory formation after mild COVID-19. TCRdb fed the 5' RACE reads into MiXCR, producing one record per CDR3 protein. The table includes 300,000 to 400,000 distinct CDR3 sequences, approximately 16% detected once. Input material: PBMCs or a T cell subset sorted from them (not recorded which). The receptors stem from a young man who had mild COVID-19 (a few samples of this study predate the infection). Cell type and time point are not known. CDR3s include the opening cysteine and the closing phenylalanine or tryptophan. A D gene is named only where the DNA matches it firmly. Clone sizes are given selectively: once, few, many, or a class where the clone is expanded.

D,size,J,V,DNA,CDR3
TRBD1,NA,TRBJ2-7,TRBV6-5,TGTGCCAGCAGCTTCGAGCCCCAGGGGGCCTACGAGCAGTACTTC,CASSFEPQGAYEQYF
NA,NA,TRBJ1-5,TRBV4-1,TGCGCCAGCAGCCAACGAAAAAATGGCAATCAGCCCCAGCATTTT,CASSQRKNGNQPQHF
TRBD1,few,TRBJ2-7,TRBV4-1,TGCGCCAGCAGCCAAGATCTGGAACAGGGGTCCTACGAGCAGTACTTC,CASSQDLEQGSYEQYF
NA,few,TRBJ1-1,TRBV5-6,TGTGCCAGCAGCGACATAGGGTGGGAGGACACTGAAGCTTTCTTT,CASSDIGWEDTEAFF
TRBD1,NA,TRBJ2-7,TRBV12-3/TRBV12-4,TGTGCCAGCAGCCGACAGGGGATCGGGTACGAGCAGTACTTC,CASSRQGIGYEQYF
NA,few,TRBJ2-3,TRBV20-1,TGCAGTGCTAATGTGGGAGGTGCTAGCACAGATACGCAGTATTTT,CSANVGGASTDTQYF
TRBD1,NA,TRBJ1-3,TRBV28,TGTGCCAGCAGTTCTACAGGGGCGGGAAACACCATATATTTT,CASSSTGAGNTIYF
NA,many,TRBJ2-5,TRBV5-1,TGCGCCAGCAGCTTGGCCGCAGGGTTGGAGGAGACCCAGTACTTC,CASSLAAGLEETQYF
NA,NA,TRBJ1-1,TRBV2,TGTGCCAGCAGTGTTGGGGACACTGAAGCTTTCTTT,CASSVGDTEAFF
NA,NA,TRBJ2-1,TRBV7-2,TGTGCCAGCAGCCCACAGGGAATTGATGAGCAGTTCTTC,CASSPQGIDEQFF
NA,NA,TRBJ2-3,TRBV18,TGTGCCAGCTCACCACCGGCCCCCACAGATACGCAGTATTTT,CASSPPAPTDTQYF
NA,few,TRBJ2-1,TRBV7-9,TGTGCCAGCAGCCGATCGGGGCCCTACAATGAGCAGTTCTTC,CASSRSGPYNEQFF
TRBD1,few,TRBJ1-2,TRBV5-5,TGTGCCAGCAGTCACCCAGGACAGGGTGGGCCCTACACCTTC,CASSHPGQGGPYTF
TRBD1,few,TRBJ1-5,TRBV7-9,TGTGCCAGCAGCCCCGGAGGGACAGGCCTTGGAAATCAGCCCCAGCATTTT,CASSPGGTGLGNQPQHF
NA,NA,TRBJ2-2,TRBV18,TGTGCCAGCTCACCAAGGTCGGGGGCGCAGGCCCCGAACACCGGGGAGCTGTTTTTT,CASSPRSGAQAPNTGELFF
NA,few,TRBJ2-7,TRBV4-1,TGCGCCAGCAGCCAAGATTCGGTACCCTCATCCTACGAGCAGTACTTC,CASSQDSVPSSYEQYF
NA,NA,TRBJ1-4,TRBV4-1,TGCGCCAGCAGCCCTGTAGGGACCCGGCAAGAAAAACTGTTTTTT,CASSPVGTRQEKLFF
TRBD2,few,TRBJ2-3,TRBV9,TGTGCCAGCAGCGTTCGGCGGGGGGCTCCCACAGATACGCAGTATTTT,CASSVRRGAPTDTQYF
NA,many,TRBJ2-5,TRBV4-2,TGTGCCAGCAGCCACAGGGGCGGACAGACAGAGACCCAGTACTTC,CASSHRGGQTETQYF
TRBD1,NA,TRBJ1-2,TRBV6-1,TGTGCCAGTTACCCGGACAGGGTAAACTATGGCTACACCTTC,CASYPDRVNYGYTF
NA,NA,TRBJ2-3,TRBV19,TGTGCCAGTCAAAGCACAGATACGCAGTATTTT,CASQSTDTQYF
TRBD2,NA,TRBJ2-1,TRBV10-3,TGTGCCACCACTTCTAGCGGAGGGACTGAGCAGTTCTTC,CATTSSGGTEQFF
NA,few,TRBJ1-2,TRBV11-2,TGTGCCAGCAGCCACTCAGTTGGGGGCTACACCTTC,CASSHSVGGYTF
NA,NA,TRBJ1-2,TRBV20-1,TGCAGTGCTAGAAACCACAGGGCATCGGATAACTATGGCTACACCTTC,CSARNHRASDNYGYTF
TRBD1,few,TRBJ2-5,TRBV7-2,TGTGCCAGCAGCTCTACAGGGGTTCCGGAGACCCAGTACTTC,CASSSTGVPETQYF
TRBD1,few,TRBJ2-3,TRBV5-1,TGCGCCAGCCGACAGGGGTTAGGCACAGATACGCAGTATTTT,CASRQGLGTDTQYF
NA,many,TRBJ1-1,TRBV20-1,TGCAGTGCCCCTATAGTCGGGCTAATGAACACTGAAGCTTTCTTT,CSAPIVGLMNTEAFF
NA,few,TRBJ1-1,TRBV3-1,TGTGCCAGCAGCCAAGCAGGGTCTAGCACTGAAGCTTTCTTT,CASSQAGSSTEAFF
TRBD1,NA,TRBJ1-1,TRBV20-1,TGCAGTGCTAGAGTCCCGGGACAGGGCAGAACTGAAGCTTTCTTT,CSARVPGQGRTEAFF
NA,few,TRBJ2-2,TRBV4-3,TGCGCCAGCAGCCAAGAACTAGTTACCGGGGAGCTGTTTTTT,CASSQELVTGELFF
NA,few,TRBJ1-2,TRBV6-2/TRBV6-3,TGTGCCAGCAATCGAGGCGGTCGGAGGTCTAACTATGGCTACACCTTC,CASNRGGRRSNYGYTF
NA,NA,TRBJ1-2,TRBV5-5,TGTGCCAGCAGCTTGGAGGGCCCGACGGGCTACACCTTC,CASSLEGPTGYTF
NA,NA,TRBJ1-5,TRBV20-1,TGCAGTGCTAGTTATGGACGTGGGGGCAATCAGCCCCAGCATTTT,CSASYGRGGNQPQHF
NA,NA,TRBJ1-1,TRBV7-9,TGTGCCAGCAGCCCGTACGGGGTAAGGAACACTGAAGCTTTCTTT,CASSPYGVRNTEAFF
TRBD1,NA,TRBJ1-1,TRBV3-1,TGTGCCAGCAGCCAACTACAGGGGAGAGGCACTGAAGCTTTCTTT,CASSQLQGRGTEAFF
NA,NA,TRBJ2-1,TRBV5-1,TGCGCCAGCAGCTTGGAGCCCGGGGATACCCCTAATGAGCAGTTCTTC,CASSLEPGDTPNEQFF
TRBD2,NA,TRBJ2-1,TRBV5-1,TGCGCCAGCAGCCCGGCCTGGACTAGCGGTTACTACAATGAGCAGTTCTTC,CASSPAWTSGYYNEQFF
TRBD2,many,TRBJ2-2,TRBV7-6,TGTGCCAGCAGCTTTCCCTTCGAGGGAGGGGCGAACACCGGGGAGCTGTTTTTT,CASSFPFEGGANTGELFF
TRBD1,NA,TRBJ1-2,TRBV20-1,TGCAGTGCTGGGGGACAGGGATCTAACTATGGCTACACCTTC,CSAGGQGSNYGYTF
NA,few,TRBJ1-5,TRBV4-3,TGCGCCAGCAGCCCGCACGGAGATCAGCCCCAGCATTTT,CASSPHGDQPQHF
NA,few,TRBJ2-2,TRBV24-1,TGTGCCACCAGTACGTCTGTCACGAACACCGGGGAGCTGTTTTTT,CATSTSVTNTGELFF
NA,NA,TRBJ1-2,TRBV20-1,TGCAGTGCTCCGGGTGGCTACACCTTC,CSAPGGYTF
NA,many,TRBJ2-3,TRBV7-8,TGTGCCAGCAGCTTAGAATATCGGGGGTGCGAGTATTTT,CASSLEYRGCEYF
NA,NA,TRBJ1-2,TRBV6-1,TGTGCCAGCAGTGAGGTCGGGCACAGCTATGGCTACACCTTC,CASSEVGHSYGYTF
TRBD1,many,TRBJ1-2,TRBV6-5,TGTGCCAGCAGTCTCCGGGCGACAGGGGGCCTTGGCTACACCTTC,CASSLRATGGLGYTF